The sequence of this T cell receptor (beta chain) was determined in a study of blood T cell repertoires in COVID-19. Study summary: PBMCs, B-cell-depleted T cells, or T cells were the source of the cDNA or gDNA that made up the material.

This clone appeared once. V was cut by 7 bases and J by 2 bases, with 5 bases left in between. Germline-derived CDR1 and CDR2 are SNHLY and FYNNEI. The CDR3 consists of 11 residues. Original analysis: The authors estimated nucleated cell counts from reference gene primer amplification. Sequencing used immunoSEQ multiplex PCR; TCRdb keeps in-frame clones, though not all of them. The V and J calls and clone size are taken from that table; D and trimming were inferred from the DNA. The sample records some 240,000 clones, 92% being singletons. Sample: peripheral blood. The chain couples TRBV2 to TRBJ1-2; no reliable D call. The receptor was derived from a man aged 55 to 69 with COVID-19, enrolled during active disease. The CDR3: CASNENYGYTF. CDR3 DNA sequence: TGTGCCAGCAACGAGAACTATGGCTACACCTTC.